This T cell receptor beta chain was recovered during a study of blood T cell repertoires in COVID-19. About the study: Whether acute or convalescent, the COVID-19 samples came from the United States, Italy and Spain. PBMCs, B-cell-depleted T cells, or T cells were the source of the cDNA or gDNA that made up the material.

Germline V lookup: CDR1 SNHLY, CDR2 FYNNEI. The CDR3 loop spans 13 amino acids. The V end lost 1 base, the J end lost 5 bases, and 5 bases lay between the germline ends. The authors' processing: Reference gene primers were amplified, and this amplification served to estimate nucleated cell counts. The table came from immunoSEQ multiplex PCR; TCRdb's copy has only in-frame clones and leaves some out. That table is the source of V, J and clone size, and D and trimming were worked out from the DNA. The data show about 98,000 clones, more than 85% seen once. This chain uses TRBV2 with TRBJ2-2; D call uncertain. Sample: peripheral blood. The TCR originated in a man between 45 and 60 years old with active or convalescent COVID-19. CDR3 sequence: CASSEGRTGELFF. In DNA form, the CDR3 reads TGTGCCAGCAGTGAAGGGAGAACCGGGGAGCTGTTTTTT.